This entry concerns a single TCR beta chain. Authors' methods: Cell counts per sample came from amplifying reference gene primers. Profiling relied on immunoSEQ multiplex PCR, and the TCRdb table lists in-frame clones only, not all of them. The V and J calls and clone size were taken over from that table, and D and trimming were inferred from the DNA. Of 110,000 to 150,000 clones in the sample, approximately 80% were seen once. This entry comes from a study of blood T cell repertoires in COVID-19. Study overall: The origin of the acute and convalescent COVID-19 samples was the United States, Italy and Spain.

The germline CDR1 and CDR2 sequences are SGHAT and FQNNGV. This CDR3 comprises 15 residues. The J segment lost 2 bases and the V segment lost 6 bases, leaving 5 bases of the junction unmatched. The sequenced sample consisted of peripheral blood. This TCR was sampled from a man in his sixties with active or convalescent COVID-19. V gene TRBV11-2 combines with J gene TRBJ1-5; TRBD1 agrees at 9 bases. The CDR3 nucleotides are TGTGCCAGCAGTTTCGGGACAGGGCGCAATCAGCCCCAGCATTTT. Residues: CASSFGTGRNQPQHF.